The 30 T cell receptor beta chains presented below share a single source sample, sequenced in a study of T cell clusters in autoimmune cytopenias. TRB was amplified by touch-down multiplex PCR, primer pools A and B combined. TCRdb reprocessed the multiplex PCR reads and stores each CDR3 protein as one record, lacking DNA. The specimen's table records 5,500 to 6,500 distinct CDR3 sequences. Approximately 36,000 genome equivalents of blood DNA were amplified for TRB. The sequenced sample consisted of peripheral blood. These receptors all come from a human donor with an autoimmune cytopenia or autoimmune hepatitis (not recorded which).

This CDR3 is CASSLQGSETQYF. This rearrangement joins TRBV7-2 to TRBJ2-5; there is no DNA to check the TCRdb D call of TRBD1. There are 13 residues in the CDR3. Per germline, CDR1 SGHTA and CDR2 FQGNSA.

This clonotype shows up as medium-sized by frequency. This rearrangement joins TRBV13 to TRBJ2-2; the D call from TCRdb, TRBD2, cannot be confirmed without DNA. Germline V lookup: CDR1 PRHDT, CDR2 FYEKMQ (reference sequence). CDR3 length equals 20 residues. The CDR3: CASSPEKAGGPWMETGELFF.

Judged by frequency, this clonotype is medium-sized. The CDR3 loop reads CASIAAGTMGEQYF. The chain couples TRBV6-2 or TRBV6-3 to TRBJ2-7; the D gene TCRdb calls, TRBD2, cannot be checked with no DNA. CDR3 length: 14 amino acids. Germline assignment: CDR1 MNHEY and CDR2 SVGEGT.

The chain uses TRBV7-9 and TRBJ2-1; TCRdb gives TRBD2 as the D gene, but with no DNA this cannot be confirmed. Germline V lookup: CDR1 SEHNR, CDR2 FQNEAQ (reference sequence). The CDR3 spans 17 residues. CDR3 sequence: CASSSRSGGLSYNEQFF.

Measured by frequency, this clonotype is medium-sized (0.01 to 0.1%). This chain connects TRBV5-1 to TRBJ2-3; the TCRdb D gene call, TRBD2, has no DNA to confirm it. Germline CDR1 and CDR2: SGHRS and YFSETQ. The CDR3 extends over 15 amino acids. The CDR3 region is CASGLAGGRTDTQYF.

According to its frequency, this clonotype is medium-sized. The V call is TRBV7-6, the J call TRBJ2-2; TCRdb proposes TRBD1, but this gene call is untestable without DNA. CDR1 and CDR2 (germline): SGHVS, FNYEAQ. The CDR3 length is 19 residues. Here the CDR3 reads CASSLPSFGQGIRGGELFF.

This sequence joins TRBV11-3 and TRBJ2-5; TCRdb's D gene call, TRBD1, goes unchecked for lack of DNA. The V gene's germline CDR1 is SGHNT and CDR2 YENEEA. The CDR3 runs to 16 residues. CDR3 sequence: CASSLVGWGRQETQYF.

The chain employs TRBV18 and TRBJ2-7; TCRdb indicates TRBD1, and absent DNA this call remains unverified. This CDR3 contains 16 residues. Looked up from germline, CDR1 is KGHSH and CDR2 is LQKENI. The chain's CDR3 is CASSPSAGIYSYEQYF.

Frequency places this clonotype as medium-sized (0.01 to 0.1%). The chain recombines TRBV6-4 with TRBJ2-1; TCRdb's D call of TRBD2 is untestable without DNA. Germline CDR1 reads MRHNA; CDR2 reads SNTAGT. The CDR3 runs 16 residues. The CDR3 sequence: CASSDLGGGDYNEQFF.

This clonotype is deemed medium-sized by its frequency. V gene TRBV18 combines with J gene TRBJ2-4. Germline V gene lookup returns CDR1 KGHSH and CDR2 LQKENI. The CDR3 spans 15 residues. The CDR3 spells CASSLEILAKNIQYF. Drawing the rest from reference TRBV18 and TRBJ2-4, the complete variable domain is NAGVMQNPRHLVRRRGQEARLRCSPMKGHSHVYWYRQLPEEGLKFMVYLQKENIIDESGMPKERFSAEFPKEGPSILRIQQVVRGDSAAYFCASSLEILAKNIQYFGAGTRLSVL.

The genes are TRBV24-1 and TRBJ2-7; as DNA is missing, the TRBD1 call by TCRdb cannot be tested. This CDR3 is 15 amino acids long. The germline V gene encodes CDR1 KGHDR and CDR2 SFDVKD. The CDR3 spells CATSDPGTSPYEQYF.

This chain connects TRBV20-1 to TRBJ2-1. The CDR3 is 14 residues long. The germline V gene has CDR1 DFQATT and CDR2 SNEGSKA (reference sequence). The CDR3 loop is CSAPIRLGYNEQFF.

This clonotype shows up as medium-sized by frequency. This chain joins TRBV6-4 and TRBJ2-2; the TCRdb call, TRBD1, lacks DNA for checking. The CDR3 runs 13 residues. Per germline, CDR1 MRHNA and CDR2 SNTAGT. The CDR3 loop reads CASSGDNTGELFF.

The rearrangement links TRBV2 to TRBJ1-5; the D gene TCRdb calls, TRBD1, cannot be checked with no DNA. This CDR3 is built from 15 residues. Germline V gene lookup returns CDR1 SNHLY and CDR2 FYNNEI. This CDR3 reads CASSPEPGAGQPQHF.

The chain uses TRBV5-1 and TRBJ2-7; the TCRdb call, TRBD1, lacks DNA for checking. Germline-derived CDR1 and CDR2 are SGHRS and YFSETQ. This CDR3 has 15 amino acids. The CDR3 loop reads CASSPDRGPSYEQYF.

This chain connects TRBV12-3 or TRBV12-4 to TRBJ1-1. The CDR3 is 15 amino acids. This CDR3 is CASSLGQGLNTEAFF.

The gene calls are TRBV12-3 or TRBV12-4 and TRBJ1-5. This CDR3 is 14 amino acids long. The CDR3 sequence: CASSSGGAPQPQHF.

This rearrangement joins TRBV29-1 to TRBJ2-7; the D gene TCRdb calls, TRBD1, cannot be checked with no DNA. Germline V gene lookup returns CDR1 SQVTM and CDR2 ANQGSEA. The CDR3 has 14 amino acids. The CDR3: CSVDVTGGSYEQYF.

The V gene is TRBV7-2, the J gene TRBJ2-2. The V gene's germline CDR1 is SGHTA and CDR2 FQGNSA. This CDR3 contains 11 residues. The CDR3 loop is CASSLPGELFF. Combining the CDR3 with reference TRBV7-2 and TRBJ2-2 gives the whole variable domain GAGVSQSPSNKVTEKGKDVELRCDPISGHTALYWYRQSLGQGLEFLIYFQGNSAPDKSGLPSDRFSAERTGGSVSTLTIQRTQQEDSAVYLCASSLPGELFFGEGSRLTVL.

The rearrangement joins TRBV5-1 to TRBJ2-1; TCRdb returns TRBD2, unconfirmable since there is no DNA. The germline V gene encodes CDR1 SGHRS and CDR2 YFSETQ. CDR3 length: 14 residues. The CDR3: CASSTEVAGGSKFF. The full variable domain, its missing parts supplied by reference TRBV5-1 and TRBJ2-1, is KAGVTQTPRYLIKTRGQQVTLSCSPISGHRSVSWYQQTPGQGLQFLFEYFSETQRNKGNFPGRFSGRQFSNSRSEMNVSTLELGDSALYLCASSTEVAGGSKFFGPGTRLTVL.

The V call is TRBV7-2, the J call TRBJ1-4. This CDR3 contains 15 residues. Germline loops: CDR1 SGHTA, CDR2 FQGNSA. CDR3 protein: CASSPLTASNEKLFF.

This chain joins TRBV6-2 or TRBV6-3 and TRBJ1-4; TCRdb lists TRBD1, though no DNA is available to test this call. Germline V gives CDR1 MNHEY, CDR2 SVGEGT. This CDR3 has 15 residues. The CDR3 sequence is CASSYLDTGNEKLFF.

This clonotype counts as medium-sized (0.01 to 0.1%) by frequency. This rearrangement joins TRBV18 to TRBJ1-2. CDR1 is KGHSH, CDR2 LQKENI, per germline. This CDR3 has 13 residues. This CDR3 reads CASSPRREDGYTF.

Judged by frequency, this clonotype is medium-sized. The CDR3 is CASSLERQGTGELFF. V usage is TRBV7-9 and J usage is TRBJ2-2; TCRdb outputs TRBD2, but without DNA this stays unchecked. CDR3 length: 15 residues. Germline lookup yields CDR1 SEHNR and CDR2 FQNEAQ (reference sequence).

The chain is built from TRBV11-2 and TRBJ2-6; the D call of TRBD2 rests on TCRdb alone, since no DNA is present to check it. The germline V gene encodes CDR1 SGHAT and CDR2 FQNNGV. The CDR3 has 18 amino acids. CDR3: CASSSRGTQLPGANVLTF.

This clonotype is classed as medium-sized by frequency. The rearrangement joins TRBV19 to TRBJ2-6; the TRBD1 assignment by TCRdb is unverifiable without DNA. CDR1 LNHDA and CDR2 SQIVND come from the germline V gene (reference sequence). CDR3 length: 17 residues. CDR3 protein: CASTGWTGATGANVLTF.

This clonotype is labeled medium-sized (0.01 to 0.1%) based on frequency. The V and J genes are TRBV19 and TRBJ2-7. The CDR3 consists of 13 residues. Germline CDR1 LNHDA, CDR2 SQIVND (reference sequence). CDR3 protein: CASSNKDSYEQYF.

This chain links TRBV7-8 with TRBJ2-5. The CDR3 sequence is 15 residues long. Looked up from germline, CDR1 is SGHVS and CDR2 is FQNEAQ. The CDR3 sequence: CASSLVTSNSGTQYF.

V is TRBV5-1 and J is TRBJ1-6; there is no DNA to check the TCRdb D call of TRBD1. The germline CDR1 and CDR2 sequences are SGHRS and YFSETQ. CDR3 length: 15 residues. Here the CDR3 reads CASSLEWGRDSPLHF.

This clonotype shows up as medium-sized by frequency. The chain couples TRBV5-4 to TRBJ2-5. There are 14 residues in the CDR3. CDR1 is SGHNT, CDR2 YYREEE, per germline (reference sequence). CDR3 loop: CASSLLGSSETQYF.